This paragraph reports one T cell receptor (beta chain). What antigen it recognizes has not been identified. The record has no base qualities; no much larger clone is one base away. This entry belongs to a study of blood T cell repertoires in COVID-19 (dated by TCRdb to 2020 to 2022). Background for the entire study: Samples covering the acute and convalescent phases of COVID-19 were provided by collaborators in the United States, Italy and Spain. The prospective study material was composed of cDNA or gDNA derived from T cells, B-cell-depleted T cells, or PBMCs. The dataset comprised deeply sampled blood TCRbeta repertoires from subjects exposed to, actively infected with, or recovered from COVID-19. A freely available public database, intended as a resource for researchers studying the immune response to SARS-CoV-2, is where the repertoires were released. The samples were drawn from the first 160 participants of the ongoing ImmuneRACE study and from 950 to 1,500 subjects provided by 6 global collaborators. A de-identified subject ID, COVID-19 status, age in years and sex were almost always included in the sample metadata. Where HLA class I and class II types were available, the types were taken from metadata supplied by the sample provider, not from assay-based typing.

The CDR3 measures 14 amino acids from cysteine to phenylalanine. Only CDR3 DNA is held: 42 bases, read in frame from base 1. The germline V gene encodes CDR1 SGHVS and CDR2 FQNEAQ. Between the V and J ends, shortened by 5 bases and 2 bases respectively, the junction contains 12 bases. Collaborating institutions collected whole blood in K2EDTA tubes following their own protocols. Collaborator samples were shipped for TCRbeta analysis as frozen whole blood, isolated PBMCs, or DNA extracted from either sample type. The immunoSEQ Assay, a bias-controlled multiplex PCR, was used to amplify TCRbeta CDR3 regions from genomic DNA. The paper's data handling went like this. Nucleated cell counts per sample were estimated from amplification of reference gene primers within the assay. Sequence reads were collapsed and filtered to measure the absolute abundance of every unique TCRbeta CDR3 rearrangement. Productive Simpson clonality was computed per sample as the square root of Simpson's diversity index over productive rearrangements. TCRdb carries this immuneACCESS record with in-frame sequences only. Its versions omit some clonotypes, under half of them owing to an unresolved V gene in the studies checked, with the rest unexplained. The V and J calls and the clone size are those of that table, but D and trimming were determined from the DNA. This sample gives about 230,000 clones in total; around 83% of them show up just once. Jointly, the top ten make up just under 7.5% of the sample.

Results the study describes overall, beyond this receptor: The amount of clinical and demographic metadata varied by source and participant and was provided uncurated.

Sample: peripheral blood. This clonotype originated in a woman aged 50 to 60 with acute or convalescent COVID-19. This chain is built from TRBV7-8 and TRBJ1-1; TRBD1 might be the D gene, on 6 matching bases. For the CDR3, the sequence is CASSTNRENTEAFF. The nucleotides are TGTGCCAGCAGCACAAACAGGGAAAACACTGAAGCTTTCTTT.